The next 9 T cell receptor beta chains were all read from a single sample in a study of blood T cell repertoires in COVID-19. The method was immunoSEQ multiplex PCR; TCRdb's version includes in-frame clones alone and lacks a portion of them. The sample has around 100,000 clones, under 85% seen once; the top ten hold more than 20%. Sequenced input: peripheral blood. Source of these receptors: a human donor in a cohort sampled during active COVID-19.

This clone was picked up one time. The rearrangement uses TRBV7-2 and TRBJ2-7, with 10 bases aligning to TRBD2. Unmatched junction bases numbered 6, after V lost 4 bases and J lost 6 bases. Germline V gene lookup returns CDR1 SGHTA and CDR2 FQGNSA. CDR3 length equals 14 residues. CDR3 residues: CASSSSGGAVEQYF. Here the CDR3 DNA reads TGTGCCAGCAGCTCGAGCGGGGGGGCCGTCGAGCAGTACTTC. Variable domain in full (rest from reference TRBV7-2 and TRBJ2-7): GAGVSQSPSNKVTEKGKDVELRCDPISGHTALYWYRQSLGQGLEFLIYFQGNSAPDKSGLPSDRFSAERTGGSVSTLTIQRTQQEDSAVYLCASSSSGGAVEQYFGPGTRLTVT.

The sample holds a few counts of this clone. The V and J genes are TRBV11-2 and TRBJ2-7; no firm D call. The V gene's germline CDR1 is SGHAT and CDR2 FQNNGV. The CDR3 is 10 amino acids. Trimming left V 4 bases short and J 4 bases short, with 2 bases between. The chain's CDR3 is CASSSYEQYF. For the CDR3, the DNA is TGTGCCAGCAGCTCGTACGAGCAGTACTTC.

The gene calls are TRBV12-3 or TRBV12-4 and TRBJ1-1, with D unclear. This CDR3 is built from 12 residues. V lost 7 bases and J 5 bases, leaving 11 bases between the germline ends. In DNA, the CDR3 is TGTGCCAGCAAACTGGTGCTGACTGAAGCTTTCTTT. Its translation: CASKLVLTEAFF.

The genes are TRBV6-6 and TRBJ2-7; 7 bases map to TRBD1. Trimming took 3 bases from V and 6 from J; bases not matched to a gene: 14. The CDR3 loop spans 16 amino acids. Per germline, CDR1 MNHNY and CDR2 SVGAGI (reference sequence). CDR3: CASSYSQNRGSIEQYF. The CDR3 bases are TGTGCCAGCAGTTATTCTCAAAACAGGGGATCGATCGAGCAGTACTTC.

This clone was observed a single time. The DNA for the CDR3 is TGCGCCAGCAGCCAAGCCCCCGGGAGGGGTGGCCATGAAAAACTGTTTTTT. Translation: CASSQAPGRGGHEKLFF. The genes are TRBV4-1 and TRBJ1-4; perhaps TRBD1 as D (5 bases). There are 17 residues in the CDR3. Germline loops: CDR1 MGHRA, CDR2 YSYEKL. V lost 1 base and J 6 bases, leaving 18 bases between the germline ends.

This clone was detected only a few times. The CDR3 DNA reads as TGTGCCAGCAGTTCCAGGGGCGATAATTCACCCCTCCACTTT. It encodes CASSSRGDNSPLHF. V usage is TRBV2 and J usage is TRBJ1-6; tentative D call: TRBD1 (6 bases). CDR1 and CDR2 (germline): SNHLY, FYNNEI. V dropped 5 bases and J dropped 5 bases, with 10 bases sitting between them. The CDR3 is 14 amino acids.

The gene calls are TRBV4-1 and TRBJ1-2; 12 nucleotides align to TRBD1. The germline CDR1 and CDR2 sequences are MGHRA and YSYEKL. V shed 1 base, J shed 0 bases, and the junction held 9 bases outside the gene matches. CDR3 length: 19 residues. This CDR3 is CASSQVLGTGGRTNYGYTF. CDR3 sequence (DNA): TGCGCCAGCAGCCAAGTACTGGGGACAGGGGGCCGGACTAACTATGGCTACACCTTC.

The V and J genes are TRBV19 and TRBJ1-4, with 10 positions matching TRBD1. The ends lost 4 bases at V and 5 bases at J; junction bases unmatched: 1. The CDR3 runs to 14 residues. From germline, CDR1 is LNHDA and CDR2 SQIVND (reference sequence). CDR3 protein: CASSRTGGNEKLFF. The CDR3 nucleotides are TGTGCCAGTAGTAGGACAGGGGGAAATGAAAAACTGTTTTTT.

The chain is built from TRBV5-1 and TRBJ1-2; perhaps TRBD1 as D (5 bases). V lost 4 bases and J 6 bases, leaving 13 bases between the germline ends. The CDR3 is 13 residues long. From germline, CDR1 is SGHRS and CDR2 YFSETQ. In nucleotides, the CDR3 is TGCGCCAGCAGCCAAGACAGTCTGGATGGCTACACCTTC. This encodes CASSQDSLDGYTF.